This T cell receptor delta chain is from a study of γδ T cells in repeated Plasmodium falciparum infection (dated by TCRdb to about 2021). As for the study more broadly: The natural-infection arm enrolled Malian children exposed to intense seasonal malaria transmission, compared against age and gender matched Australian children. Several malaria-naive U.S. adults underwent four controlled human malaria infections by bites from P. falciparum NF54-infected Anopheles stephensi mosquitoes over about 590 days. The study examined how repeated Plasmodium falciparum infection shapes the human gammadelta T cell repertoire, using natural infection in Mali and controlled human malaria infection. Malian gammadelta TCR repertoires were analysed cross-sectionally during no-transmission periods and longitudinally across acute febrile malaria episodes. Samples were collected from controlled-infection subjects at baseline, immediately before selected infections, and 21 days after each infection. Results and caveats for the whole study, not just this receptor: Generalizability was limited because the Malian cohort came from a small rural village made up predominantly of one ethnic group. Repeated controlled infections appeared to drive waves of new clonotype selection in Vdelta2-negative, largely Vdelta1+, gammadelta TCR repertoires. Because the controlled-infection cohort was small, analysis of inter-individual variability in gammadelta T cell responses was limited. Vgamma9/Vdelta2+ TCR repertoires kept a highly stable polyclonal repertoire across time and infection, and many TCRgamma sequences overlapped between individuals. Compared with Australian children, Malian children appeared to have Vdelta2-negative gammadelta TCR repertoires that were more clonally expanded, less diverse and less shared.

CDR1 TVYSNPD and CDR2 GDNSRS were looked up in the germline V gene (reference sequence). Taken from cysteine to phenylalanine, the CDR3 has 11 residues. Only the CDR3 region is kept as DNA, spanning 33 bases read in frame from base 1. For this clone: There is no known antigen for this receptor. The sample holds no much larger clone one base away, and base qualities are not on file.

For bulk TCR repertoire analysis, Vgamma9/Vdelta2+ and Vdelta2-negative gammadelta T cell populations were flow-sorted out of peripheral blood mononuclear cells. Libraries were prepared through multiplex PCR. Instrument on record: Illumina MiSeq. From each sorted gammadelta T cell sample, both TCR gamma (TRG) and TCR delta (TRD) chains were sequenced. In the paper's pipeline: Repertoire analyses included clonotype tree plots, accumulated frequency of the top 20 clonotypes, diversity index (DI) and D75 metrics. TCRdb reprocessed the public data with the CATT caller; entries with the same nucleotide sequence were combined afterwards. TCRdb's processing, not the authors' own work, is the source of the V and J calls. The sample includes under 60,000 delta-chain clones, with over 1.5% observed a single time. The biggest ten clones account for over 7.5% of the sample.

This clonotype originated in a pool of human donors (malaria-infected and uninfected, not separated). No call exists for the J gene, whereas the V gene is TRDV3; the table calls TRDD3, which could not be checked here. The sequenced sample consisted of gamma-delta T cells from blood. The CDR3 protein sequence reads: CAVGGDRGLIF. The sequence in DNA is TGTGCCGTGGGGGGGGATAGGGGGCTCATCTTT.